This record looks at one TCR beta chain sequence and its context. This sample stems from a study of blood T cell repertoires in COVID-19. Whole-study context: There were acute and convalescent COVID-19 samples, and they came from the United States, Italy and Spain. PBMCs, B-cell-depleted T cells, or T cells were the source of the cDNA or gDNA that made up the material.

V shed 6 bases and J 12 bases; nucleotides not matched to a gene: 6. The CDR3 is made up of 11 amino acids. The germline V gene has CDR1 SNHLY and CDR2 FYNNEI. Sequenced by immunoSEQ multiplex PCR; TCRdb stores in-frame clones only, minus some. The table includes some 250,000 clones, 70% to 90% detected once. Sequencing input: peripheral blood. The chain couples TRBV2 to TRBJ2-7, with 9 nucleotides matching TRBD1. This clonotype was sampled from a woman aged 25-40 years who had recovered from COVID-19. The CDR3: CASSMDRGGYF. CDR3 in DNA: TGTGCCAGCAGCATGGACAGGGGAGGGTACTTC.